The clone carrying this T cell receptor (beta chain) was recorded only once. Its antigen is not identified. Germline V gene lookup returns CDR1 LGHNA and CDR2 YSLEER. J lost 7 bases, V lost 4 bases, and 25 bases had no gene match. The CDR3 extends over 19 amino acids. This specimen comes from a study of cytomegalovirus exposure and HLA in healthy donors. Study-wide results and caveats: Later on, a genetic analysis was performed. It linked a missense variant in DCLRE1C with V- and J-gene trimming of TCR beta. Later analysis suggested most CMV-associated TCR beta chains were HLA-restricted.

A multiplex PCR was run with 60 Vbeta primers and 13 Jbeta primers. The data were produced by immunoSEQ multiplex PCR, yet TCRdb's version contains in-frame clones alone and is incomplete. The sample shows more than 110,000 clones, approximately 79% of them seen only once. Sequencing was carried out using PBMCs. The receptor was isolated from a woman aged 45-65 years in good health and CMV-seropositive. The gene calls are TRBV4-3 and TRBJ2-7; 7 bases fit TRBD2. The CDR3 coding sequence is TGCGCCAGCAGCCCCTCCGGTCGCGGGCAGCGGGGAGACAGCGATGAGCAGTACTTC. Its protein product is CASSPSGRGQRGDSDEQYF.